This T cell receptor (beta chain) stems from a study of early T cells in non-severe SARS-CoV-2 infection (dated by TCRdb to about 2021). In the study overall: Bulk RNA from unsorted whole blood was used for TCR sequencing, so alpha and beta chains could not be paired.

Library generation was performed with 5' RACE. Sequencing relied on a NextSeq 500. The TCR library protocol attached unique molecular identifiers to individual cDNA molecules to correct for sequencing error and PCR bias. Sequencing covered both TCR alpha and beta chains, and within each sample the abundances of alpha and beta sequences were tightly co-correlated. Per the authors' processing: Decombinator V4 was used to annotate the V gene, J gene and CDR3 of the TCR sequences. TCRs were defined as expanded if a significant change between any two time points was detected under a Poisson model with p below 0.0001. TCR abundances were normalised to the total number of TCRs sequenced per sample and expressed as counts per million. TRAV1-2 paired with TRAJ12, TRAJ20 or TRAJ33 defined MAIT TCRs, while TRAV10 paired with TRAJ18 defined iNKT TCRs. VDJdb, accessed 1 November 2021, was searched for CMV, EBV and SARS-CoV-2 annotated TCRs, with TCRs annotated for multiple antigens excluded. TCRdb applied fastp at Q25 and MiXCR to the public reads, then kept only in-frame beta chains. CDR3 protein sequences are deduplicated, and each keeps its most common genes and DNA. What appears here as the V and J calls and clone size reflects TCRdb's work, not the paper's. The sample table lists fewer than 100,000 distinct CDR3 sequences, less than 8% of them with a count of one. The top ten clonotypes cover 7.8% of the sample.

This clonotype has at least ten counts. There is no known antigen for this receptor. No quality values exist for individual bases; no much larger clone is one base distant. A case-control design nested within a healthcare worker cohort in London, UK, was used, with weekly nasopharyngeal swab PCR tests and blood sampling performed. Healthcare workers were recruited during the week of the UK lockdown, between 23 and 31 March 2020, and followed weekly for up to about 15 weeks. Findings and caveats that apply to the study as a whole: VDJdb matching was skewed toward anti-spike CD8 responses and likely underestimated virus-specific expansions, missing private and CD4 specificities.

The germline V gene gives CDR1 as MNHEY and CDR2 as SVGAGI. Inclusive of the bounding cysteine and phenylalanine, the CDR3 is 15 residues long. Only the CDR3 DNA is retained, 45 bases long and in frame from the first base. V is reduced by 6 bases and J by 2 bases, leaving a spacing of 13 bases between them. The sample comprised whole blood. The chain is encoded by TRBV6-5 joined to TRBJ2-2; the D gene is tentatively TRBD1 or TRBD2, each matching 5 bases. The clonotype comes from an adult who was a healthcare worker with PCR-confirmed SARS-CoV-2 infection or an uninfected control (not recorded which). This receptor has the CDR3 CASSWDGRNTGELFF. The DNA reads TGTGCCAGCAGCTGGGACGGTAGAAACACCGGGGAGCTGTTTTTT.